The 22 T cell receptor beta chains below were found in one sample sequenced in a study of blood T cell repertoires in COVID-19. The table came from immunoSEQ multiplex PCR; TCRdb's copy has only in-frame clones and leaves some out. The sample carries tens of thousands of clones, around 69% recorded once. The sequenced material came from peripheral blood. The receptors were gathered from an older man with active or convalescent COVID-19.

The chain joins TRBV19 to TRBJ2-5; D unresolved. The CDR3 totals 13 residues. Looked up from germline, CDR1 is LNHDA and CDR2 is SQIVND (reference sequence). V lost 2 bases and J 5 bases, leaving 9 bases between the germline ends. The CDR3 spells CASSITNRETQYF. CDR3 nucleotide sequence: TGTGCCAGTAGTATAACTAACCGGGAGACCCAGTACTTC.

As concerns this clone: At one boundary the junction diverges from the germline segment, which might be a read error. The gene calls are TRBV6-2 or TRBV6-3 and TRBJ1-1; D call uncertain. Germline CDR1 is MNHEY and CDR2 is SVGEGT. The CDR3 length is 13 residues. CDR3 sequence reads: CASTYRGNTEAFF. The CDR3 DNA follows: TGTGCCAGCACTTACCGAGGGAACACTGAAGCTTTCTTT.

The chain links TRBV6-1 to TRBJ2-5, with D perhaps TRBD2 (6 bases). The V and J ends lost 2 bases and 5 bases respectively, with 18 bases between them. The germline CDR1 and CDR2 sequences are MNHNS and SASEGT. The length of the CDR3 is 16 residues. The CDR3, as DNA: TGTGCCAGCAGTGAACTCTGGGGAAAAAGCGGGGAGACCCAGTACTTC. Translated: CASSELWGKSGETQYF.

The chain is built from TRBV14 and TRBJ2-5, with TRBD2 as a possible D gene (6 bases). The germline V and J ends were trimmed by 0 bases and 5 bases, with 16 bases remaining between them. Germline lookup yields CDR1 SGHDN and CDR2 FVKESK. CDR3 length: 16 amino acids. This chain's CDR3 is CASSQDLLAFGETQYF. Written as DNA, the CDR3 is TGTGCCAGCAGCCAAGACCTCCTAGCGTTTGGGGAGACCCAGTACTTC.

The rearrangement joins TRBV7-2 to TRBJ2-1; D perhaps matches TRBD2 (6 bases). Looked up from germline, CDR1 is SGHTA and CDR2 is FQGNSA. V was clipped by 1 base and J by 2 bases, with 9 bases between them. This CDR3 is 15 amino acids long. The CDR3 DNA reads as TGTGCCAGCAGCTTAGGGAGGGGACCCTACAATGAGCAGTTCTTC. Its protein is CASSLGRGPYNEQFF.

The chain couples TRBV2 to TRBJ2-1, with TRBD2 identical over 10 bases. The CDR3 runs 16 residues. The V and J ends lost 1 base and 10 bases, in that order; junction bases with no gene match: 10. Looked up from germline, CDR1 is SNHLY and CDR2 is FYNNEI. The CDR3 loop is CASSEGAPAGGREQFF. The CDR3 bases are TGTGCCAGCAGTGAAGGCGCGCCAGCGGGGGGGCGGGAGCAGTTCTTC.

This chain connects TRBV14 to TRBJ2-2; maybe TRBD1 (5 bases). V was shortened by 0 bases and J by 5 bases, with 7 bases between the two germline ends. Germline CDR1 reads SGHDN; CDR2 reads FVKESK. The CDR3 covers 14 residues. The CDR3 here is CASSQDAGTGELFF. The CDR3 DNA is TGTGCCAGCAGCCAAGATGCAGGGACCGGGGAGCTGTTTTTT.

V gene TRBV9 combines with J gene TRBJ2-2; TRBD2 aligns across 7 bases. Trimming took 2 bases from V and 5 from J; bases not matched to a gene: 6. The CDR3 contains 15 residues. Germline CDR1 SGDLS, CDR2 YYNGEE. The CDR3 region is CASSVNGGITGELFF. The CDR3 DNA is TGTGCCAGCAGCGTCAACGGGGGGATAACCGGGGAGCTGTTTTTT.

CDR3 coding DNA: TGTGCCATCAATGATCTCGGTCAGGCCAATGAGCAGTTCTTC. It encodes CAINDLGQANEQFF. The chain is built from TRBV10-3 and TRBJ2-1, with D uncertain. V was pared by 7 bases and J by 6 bases, with 16 bases between. CDR1 and CDR2 from the germline V gene are ENHRY and SYGVKD. The CDR3 contains 14 residues.

The rearrangement uses TRBV2 and TRBJ1-1, with TRBD1 matching 8 bases. The germline gives CDR1 SNHLY, CDR2 FYNNEI. The J segment lost 2 bases and the V segment lost 5 bases, leaving 10 bases of the junction unmatched. The CDR3 length is 16 residues. CDR3 sequence reads: CASSPVDRGANTEAFF. The CDR3 DNA follows: TGTGCCAGCAGTCCCGTTGACAGGGGAGCCAACACTGAAGCTTTCTTT. The full variable domain, with the rest looked up from reference TRBV2 and TRBJ1-1, is EPEVTQTPSHQVTQMGQEVILRCVPISNHLYFYWYRQILGQKVEFLVSFYNNEISEKSEIFDDQFSVERPDGSNFTLKIRSTKLEDSAMYFCASSPVDRGANTEAFFGQGTRLTVV.

The CDR3 DNA reads as TGTGCCAGCAGCCAAAGAACGGGACTAGCGGGGGGGACAGCCAAAAACATTCAGTACTTC. Its translation is CASSQRTGLAGGTAKNIQYF. This chain links TRBV14 with TRBJ2-4; 16 positions match TRBD2. Germline V gene lookup returns CDR1 SGHDN and CDR2 FVKESK. After removal of 2 bases from V and 0 bases from J, the junction contained 7 bases not matched to a gene. The CDR3 covers 20 residues.

In its sample, this clone was seen once. The chain links TRBV5-1 to TRBJ2-7; TRBD1 aligns across 7 bases. Trimming cost V 3 bases and J 7 bases; bases outside gene matches: 16. CDR1 is SGHRS, CDR2 YFSETQ, per germline. This CDR3 contains 16 residues. CDR3 bases: TGCGCCAGCAGCTGGGCTACCGGGACAGCAGTTGGAGAGCAGTACTTC. It codes for CASSWATGTAVGEQYF.

The chain has TRBV7-2 and TRBJ2-5, with D hard to call. Germline lookup yields CDR1 SGHTA and CDR2 FQGNSA. The length of the CDR3 is 14 residues. Deletions cut 5 bases from V and 0 bases from J, with 10 bases between. CDR3 in DNA: TGTGCCAGCAGCCCTAGGTCCCACCAAGAGACCCAGTACTTC. It yields the protein CASSPRSHQETQYF.

The chain uses TRBV2 and TRBJ1-4; TRBD1 matches at 10 bases. The V and J ends lost 10 bases and 7 bases, in that order; junction bases with no gene match: 9. Germline CDR1 and CDR2: SNHLY and FYNNEI. The CDR3 extends over 14 amino acids. In DNA, the CDR3 is TGTGCCACCGAGCCGGGACAGGGGTCTGAAAAACTGTTTTTT. It is translated as CATEPGQGSEKLFF. Looking up the rest from reference TRBV2 and TRBJ1-4 gives the full variable domain: EPEVTQTPSHQVTQMGQEVILRCVPISNHLYFYWYRQILGQKVEFLVSFYNNEISEKSEIFDDQFSVERPDGSNFTLKIRSTKLEDSAMYFCATEPGQGSEKLFFGSGTQLSVL.

V is TRBV5-6 and J is TRBJ2-1; TRBD1 might be the D (5 bases). The CDR3 has 16 residues. V was trimmed by 0 bases and J by 6 bases, leaving 16 bases between them. CDR1 is SGHDT, CDR2 YYEEEE, per germline. This CDR3 reads CASSLVGRQFGNEQFF. CDR3 nucleotide sequence: TGTGCCAGCAGCTTGGTGGGCCGACAGTTCGGCAATGAGCAGTTCTTC.

This sequence joins TRBV5-4 and TRBJ1-1; 8 nucleotides align to TRBD1. Trimming took 3 bases from V and 5 from J; bases not matched to a gene: 12. This CDR3 contains 16 residues. Germline CDR1 reads SGHNT; CDR2 reads YYREEE (reference sequence). The DNA of the CDR3 is TGTGCCAGCAGCTCGGGACAGGCGGATAGTAGGACTGAAGCTTTCTTT. Encoded protein: CASSSGQADSRTEAFF. The variable domain in full, with the rest retrieved from reference TRBV5-4 and TRBJ1-1, is ETGVTQSPTHLIKTRGQQVTLRCSSQSGHNTVSWYQQALGQGPQFIFQYYREEENGRGNFPPRFSGLQFPNYSSELNVNALELDDSALYLCASSSGQADSRTEAFFGQGTRLTVV.

The chain carries TRBV6-6 and TRBJ1-2; TRBD1 matches at 9 bases. The V gene end was trimmed by 5 bases and the J gene end by 5 bases; junction bases not matched to a gene: 15. Germline values: CDR1 MNHNY, CDR2 SVGAGI (reference sequence). This CDR3 spans 17 amino acids. CDR3 DNA sequence: TGTGCCAGCAGTCCCACCGGGACAGGGCCGGGGGTTTATGGCTACACCTTC. Protein product: CASSPTGTGPGVYGYTF.

This clone came up once. This rearrangement joins TRBV3-1 (or the pseudogene TRBV3-2) to TRBJ1-5; D is uncertain. This CDR3 comprises 13 residues. V was trimmed by 0 bases and J by 8 bases, leaving 8 bases between them. The germline CDR1 and CDR2 sequences are LGHDT and YNNKEL (reference sequence). CDR3 DNA: TGTGCCAGCAGCCAAGATCCCAGGAAGCCCCAGCATTTT. It encodes CASSQDPRKPQHF.

This chain joins TRBV24-1 and TRBJ1-2; TRBD1 might be the D (5 bases). Germline V CDR1 and CDR2: KGHDR, SFDVKD. The CDR3 has 13 residues. The germline V and J ends were trimmed by 2 bases and 3 bases, with 6 bases remaining between them. The CDR3 loop is CATSDSGYYGYTF. CDR3 in DNA: TGTGCCACCAGTGATTCAGGGTACTATGGCTACACCTTC.

The genes are TRBV28 and TRBJ2-7, with 7 bases that match TRBD1. The trim removed 10 bases at V and 4 bases at J, leaving 7 bases unmatched. This CDR3 is 12 amino acids long. In germline, CDR1 is MDHEN, CDR2 SYDVKM. The CDR3 loop is CAIRQGRYEQYF. The CDR3 bases are TGTGCCATACGACAGGGACGGTACGAGCAGTACTTC. The whole variable domain, remainder taken from reference TRBV28 and TRBJ2-7, is DVKVTQSSRYLVKRTGEKVFLECVQDMDHENMFWYRQDPGLGLRLIYFSYDVKMKEKGDIPEGYSVSREKKERFSLILESASTNQTSMYLCAIRQGRYEQYFGPGTRLTVT.

The chain joins TRBV6-1 to TRBJ1-6; TRBD1 aligns across 11 bases. The length of the CDR3 is 17 residues. Looked up from germline, CDR1 is MNHNS and CDR2 is SASEGT. V lost 4 bases, J lost 1 base, and 3 bases stayed unmatched. CDR3 bases: TGTGCCAGCAGTGCGGGACAGGGGGTATCCTATAATTCACCCCTCCACTTT. Translating it yields CASSAGQGVSYNSPLHF.

CDR3 nucleotides: TGTGCCAGCAGCTTAAGGTTTTTGGGCTCAGATACGCAGTATTTT. Protein: CASSLRFLGSDTQYF. The rearrangement joins TRBV13 to TRBJ2-3; D not resolved. Germline-derived CDR1 and CDR2 are PRHDT and FYEKMQ (reference sequence). This CDR3 contains 15 residues. Deletions cut 2 bases from V and 4 bases from J, with 13 bases between.